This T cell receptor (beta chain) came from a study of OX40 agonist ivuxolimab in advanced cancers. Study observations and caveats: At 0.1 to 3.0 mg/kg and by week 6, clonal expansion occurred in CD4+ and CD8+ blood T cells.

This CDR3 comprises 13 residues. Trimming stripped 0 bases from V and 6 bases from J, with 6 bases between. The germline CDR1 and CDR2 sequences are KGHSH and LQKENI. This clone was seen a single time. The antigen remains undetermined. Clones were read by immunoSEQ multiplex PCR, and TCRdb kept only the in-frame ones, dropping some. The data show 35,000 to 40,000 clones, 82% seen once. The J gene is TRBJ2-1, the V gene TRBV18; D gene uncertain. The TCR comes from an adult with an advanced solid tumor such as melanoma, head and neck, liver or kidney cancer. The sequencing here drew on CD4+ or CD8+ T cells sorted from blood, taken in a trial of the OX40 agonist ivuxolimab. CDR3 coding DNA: TGTGCCAGCTCACCACCCGGCATCAATGAGCAGTTCTTC. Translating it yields CASSPPGINEQFF.